The subject of this entry is one T cell receptor (beta chain). Reanalyzing the 5' RACE reads, TCRdb keeps one entry per CDR3 protein, without DNA. The sample table sets out under 600,000 distinct CDR3 sequences. The data belong to a study of T cells expressing NK-cell markers. The TCR comes from a woman aged 45-59 years in good health. The sequencing sample was made of blood T cells: a sorted CD56 or NKG2C T cell subset, CD4+ or CD8+ T cells, or bulk PBMC T cells (not recorded which).

CDR3 loop: CASSYQGGTDTQYF. The V call is TRBV6-5, the J call TRBJ2-3; checking the TCRdb D call of TRBD1 is not possible without DNA. The CDR3 covers 14 residues. Germline CDR1 reads MNHEY; CDR2 reads SVGAGI.